The rows below give T cell receptor beta chains drawn from one sample of a study of identical twins. TCRdb itself ran the 5' RACE reads through MiXCR, one entry per CDR3 protein. The data contain 650,000 to 800,000 distinct CDR3 sequences, approximately 9% of them singletons. This sample also belongs to another study, concerning yellow fever vaccine responses in identical twins.

Sequencing input: PBMCs. The receptors were gathered from a woman under 30 in good health. Each CDR3 is given with its conserved first and last residue. A D gene is named only where the DNA matches it firmly. Clone size is given for some rows only: seen once, a few or many times, or a class if the clone is expanded.

d_gene: -
abundance: -
len: 14
j_gene: TRBJ1-6
v_gene: TRBV6-1
CDR3nt: TGTGCCAGTCTCCAAGGGGGTGGGAATTCACCCCTCCACTTT
CDR3aa: CASLQGGGNSPLHF

d_gene: TRBD2
abundance: -
len: 17
j_gene: TRBJ2-5
v_gene: TRBV15
CDR3nt: TGTGCCACCAGGCCCCCGCCGGGTAGCGGGAGCGGGGAGACCCAGTACTTC
CDR3aa: CATRPPPGSGSGETQYF

d_gene: -
abundance: few
len: 14
j_gene: TRBJ2-1
v_gene: TRBV20-1
CDR3nt: TGCAGTGCTAGAGATCGCAAGGGGGGCAATGAGCAGTTCTTC
CDR3aa: CSARDRKGGNEQFF

d_gene: -
abundance: few
len: 14
j_gene: TRBJ2-3
v_gene: TRBV10-3
CDR3nt: TGTGCCATCAGTGAGTGGTCAGAGGAAGATACGCAGTATTTT
CDR3aa: CAISEWSEEDTQYF

d_gene: TRBD1
abundance: -
len: 14
j_gene: TRBJ1-1
v_gene: TRBV7-2
CDR3nt: TGTGCCAGCAGCTCCGGACAGGGGAAGACTGAAGCTTTCTTT
CDR3aa: CASSSGQGKTEAFF

d_gene: TRBD2
abundance: -
len: 17
j_gene: TRBJ2-4
v_gene: TRBV6-2/TRBV6-3
CDR3nt: TGTGCCAGCAGTTGGGTCCCCCGACTAGCGGACTCAAACATTCAGTACTTC
CDR3aa: CASSWVPRLADSNIQYF

d_gene: TRBD2
abundance: many
len: 15
j_gene: TRBJ2-7
v_gene: TRBV20-1
CDR3nt: TGCAGTGCTAGAGGATCAGCGGGGCCGTCATACGAGCAGTACTTC
CDR3aa: CSARGSAGPSYEQYF

d_gene: -
abundance: many
len: 14
j_gene: TRBJ2-3
v_gene: TRBV5-1
CDR3nt: TGCGCCAGCAGCTTCTGGGCTAGCACAGATACGCAGTATTTT
CDR3aa: CASSFWASTDTQYF

d_gene: TRBD1
abundance: few
len: 15
j_gene: TRBJ1-1
v_gene: TRBV7-9
CDR3nt: TGTGCCAGCAGCGCCCCCGGACAGGGGGACACTGAAGCTTTCTTT
CDR3aa: CASSAPGQGDTEAFF

d_gene: -
abundance: -
len: 15
j_gene: TRBJ2-1
v_gene: TRBV28
CDR3nt: TGTGCCACCAAGTGGCAGACCCTCCAATACAATGAGCAGTTCTTC
CDR3aa: CATKWQTLQYNEQFF

d_gene: -
abundance: -
len: 16
j_gene: TRBJ2-3
v_gene: TRBV21-1
CDR3nt: TGTGCCAGCAGCCCGGGAAGGCCTAGCAGTACAGATACGCAGTATTTT
CDR3aa: CASSPGRPSSTDTQYF

d_gene: -
abundance: many
len: 12
j_gene: TRBJ2-2
v_gene: TRBV24-1
CDR3nt: TGTGCCACCAACGGTTACACCGGGGAGCTGTTTTTT
CDR3aa: CATNGYTGELFF

d_gene: -
abundance: -
len: 13
j_gene: TRBJ1-4
v_gene: TRBV19
CDR3nt: TGTGCCAGCCAGCGGGCAACTAATGAAAAACTGTTTTTT
CDR3aa: CASQRATNEKLFF

d_gene: -
abundance: few
len: 14
j_gene: TRBJ2-1
v_gene: TRBV7-6
CDR3nt: TGTGCCAGCAGCTTCCGGGAAACCTACAATGAGCAGTTCTTC
CDR3aa: CASSFRETYNEQFF

d_gene: TRBD2
abundance: few
len: 18
j_gene: TRBJ2-2
v_gene: TRBV6-1
CDR3nt: TGTGCCAGCAGTCCCCTTAGCGGGAGGGCTACGAACACCGGGGAGCTGTTTTTT
CDR3aa: CASSPLSGRATNTGELFF

d_gene: -
abundance: -
len: 15
j_gene: TRBJ2-7
v_gene: TRBV3-1
CDR3nt: TGTGCCAGCAGCCAAGTGGCAGCTACTACGGACGAGCAGTACTTC
CDR3aa: CASSQVAATTDEQYF

d_gene: -
abundance: many
len: 15
j_gene: TRBJ2-7
v_gene: TRBV25-1
CDR3nt: TGTGCCAGCAGTGAATATTTGCAGGGAAGGGTGGAGCAGTACTTC
CDR3aa: CASSEYLQGRVEQYF

d_gene: -
abundance: -
len: 12
j_gene: TRBJ2-7
v_gene: TRBV6-2/TRBV6-3
CDR3nt: TGTGCCAGCAGTTACGTTGGAGAGGAGCAGTACTTC
CDR3aa: CASSYVGEEQYF

d_gene: -
abundance: -
len: 15
j_gene: TRBJ2-3
v_gene: TRBV7-3
CDR3nt: TGTGCCAGCAGCTTACCTCCAGGGGGGACAGATACGCAGTATTTT
CDR3aa: CASSLPPGGTDTQYF

d_gene: TRBD1
abundance: many
len: 15
j_gene: TRBJ2-7
v_gene: TRBV12-3/TRBV12-4
CDR3nt: TGTGCCAGCAGTCCAGGGACAGGGGCCGCATACGAGCAGTACTTC
CDR3aa: CASSPGTGAAYEQYF

d_gene: TRBD2
abundance: few
len: 13
j_gene: TRBJ2-1
v_gene: TRBV6-6
CDR3nt: TGTGCCAGTACGGGACTAGCTCACGGTGAGCAGTTCTTC
CDR3aa: CASTGLAHGEQFF

d_gene: TRBD1
abundance: many
len: 14
j_gene: TRBJ2-7
v_gene: TRBV7-9
CDR3nt: TGTGCCAGCAGCCTGACAGGGGCTTTCTACGAGCAGTACTTC
CDR3aa: CASSLTGAFYEQYF

d_gene: -
abundance: few
len: 13
j_gene: TRBJ2-5
v_gene: TRBV2
CDR3nt: TGTGCCAGCAGTAGGGACCAAAAAGGGACCCAGTACTTC
CDR3aa: CASSRDQKGTQYF

d_gene: TRBD1
abundance: few
len: 15
j_gene: TRBJ2-1
v_gene: TRBV15
CDR3nt: TGTGCCACCAGCGGGAGGGACAGGGCGTACAATGAGCAGTTCTTC
CDR3aa: CATSGRDRAYNEQFF

d_gene: -
abundance: -
len: 15
j_gene: TRBJ2-7
v_gene: TRBV7-8
CDR3nt: TGTGCCAGCAGCTTAGGTCAGGTACCCTCCTACGAGCAGTACTTC
CDR3aa: CASSLGQVPSYEQYF

d_gene: TRBD1
abundance: many
len: 16
j_gene: TRBJ1-2
v_gene: TRBV5-1
CDR3nt: TGCGCCAGCAGCCCGCACCCGGGACAGGTCTTATATGGCTACACCTTC
CDR3aa: CASSPHPGQVLYGYTF

d_gene: TRBD2
abundance: few
len: 14
j_gene: TRBJ2-3
v_gene: TRBV24-1
CDR3nt: TGTGCCACCGAGCGGGCGGGAGTGAGTGATACGCAGTATTTT
CDR3aa: CATERAGVSDTQYF

d_gene: -
abundance: many
len: 13
j_gene: TRBJ2-2
v_gene: TRBV6-6
CDR3nt: TGTGCCAGCAGCCGGGACACCACCGGGGAGCTGTTTTTT
CDR3aa: CASSRDTTGELFF

d_gene: TRBD1
abundance: -
len: 16
j_gene: TRBJ2-2
v_gene: TRBV6-5
CDR3nt: TGTGCCAGCAGTTACTCTTTCAGGGGGCTCACCGGGGAGCTGTTTTTT
CDR3aa: CASSYSFRGLTGELFF

d_gene: TRBD2
abundance: few
len: 16
j_gene: TRBJ2-3
v_gene: TRBV4-1
CDR3nt: TGCGCCAGCAGCAATGCGCTGACTAGCGGGGAAGATACGCAGTATTTT
CDR3aa: CASSNALTSGEDTQYF

d_gene: -
abundance: -
len: 13
j_gene: TRBJ1-2
v_gene: TRBV27
CDR3nt: TGTGCCAGCAGTCCCCGGGACGTTTATGGCTACACCTTC
CDR3aa: CASSPRDVYGYTF

d_gene: -
abundance: -
len: 14
j_gene: TRBJ2-3
v_gene: TRBV6-1
CDR3nt: TGTGCCAGCATGAAAGGGGCGGTCACAGATACGCAGTATTTT
CDR3aa: CASMKGAVTDTQYF

d_gene: -
abundance: -
len: 14
j_gene: TRBJ2-7
v_gene: TRBV4-3
CDR3nt: TGCGCCAGCAGCCAAGGGGTATGGCTACGCGAGCAGTACTTC
CDR3aa: CASSQGVWLREQYF

d_gene: -
abundance: -
len: 10
j_gene: TRBJ2-7
v_gene: TRBV29-1
CDR3nt: TGCAGCGTTGTGGGGGAGGAGCAGTACTTC
CDR3aa: CSVVGEEQYF

d_gene: TRBD1
abundance: many
len: 19
j_gene: TRBJ2-4
v_gene: TRBV28
CDR3nt: TGTGCCAGCAGTCCCGTGACAGGGGGTGCATCATTAGCCAAAAACATTCAGTACTTC
CDR3aa: CASSPVTGGASLAKNIQYF

d_gene: -
abundance: many
len: 13
j_gene: TRBJ2-7
v_gene: TRBV7-9
CDR3nt: TGTGCCAGCAGCCCCGGGACAAGATACGAGCAGTACTTC
CDR3aa: CASSPGTRYEQYF

d_gene: -
abundance: -
len: 17
j_gene: TRBJ2-7
v_gene: TRBV27
CDR3nt: TGTGCCAGCAGTTTATCGATGGGGGGCTGGTCCCCCTACGAGCAGTACTTC
CDR3aa: CASSLSMGGWSPYEQYF

d_gene: -
abundance: many
len: 15
j_gene: TRBJ1-6
v_gene: TRBV6-1
CDR3nt: TGTGCCACCCACCCATCAGGACAGAAAAATTCACCCCTCCACTTT
CDR3aa: CATHPSGQKNSPLHF

d_gene: TRBD1
abundance: -
len: 16
j_gene: TRBJ2-5
v_gene: TRBV11-2
CDR3nt: TGTGCCAGCAGCTTAGGGGGTAGGGGGCCAGAAGAGACCCAGTACTTC
CDR3aa: CASSLGGRGPEETQYF

d_gene: -
abundance: few
len: 14
j_gene: TRBJ1-1
v_gene: TRBV10-3
CDR3nt: TGTGCCCTTATCCCCATGACGGTGAACACTGAAGCTTTCTTT
CDR3aa: CALIPMTVNTEAFF

d_gene: TRBD2
abundance: many
len: 14
j_gene: TRBJ2-7
v_gene: TRBV5-1
CDR3nt: TGCGCCAGCAGGTCCAGCGGGAGCTCCTACGAGCAGTACTTC
CDR3aa: CASRSSGSSYEQYF

d_gene: -
abundance: few
len: 14
j_gene: TRBJ1-1
v_gene: TRBV6-5
CDR3nt: TGTGCCAGCAGTTACATTGGACAGAACACTGAAGCTTTCTTT
CDR3aa: CASSYIGQNTEAFF

d_gene: -
abundance: few
len: 17
j_gene: TRBJ1-2
v_gene: TRBV6-5
CDR3nt: TGTGCCAGCAGTTACCTGGCGGATCTACTCCCTAACTATGGCTACACCTTC
CDR3aa: CASSYLADLLPNYGYTF

d_gene: -
abundance: few
len: 15
j_gene: TRBJ2-7
v_gene: TRBV7-9
CDR3nt: TGTGCCAGCAGCACTTTAGCTAGTAATTCCTACGAGCAGTACTTC
CDR3aa: CASSTLASNSYEQYF

d_gene: TRBD1
abundance: many
len: 16
j_gene: TRBJ1-4
v_gene: TRBV7-9
CDR3nt: TGTGCCAGCAGCTTGGGGTCGGGGGACAGAAGGGAAAAACTGTTTTTT
CDR3aa: CASSLGSGDRREKLFF

d_gene: TRBD2
abundance: -
len: 15
j_gene: TRBJ2-2
v_gene: TRBV5-1
CDR3nt: TGCGCCAGCAGCTACGGGACTAGCGGGGCCGGGGAGCTGTTTTTT
CDR3aa: CASSYGTSGAGELFF

d_gene: -
abundance: few
len: 15
j_gene: TRBJ2-3
v_gene: TRBV4-1
CDR3nt: TGCGCCAGCAGCCCCCGTGAAGCAGAAGGGGATACGCAGTATTTT
CDR3aa: CASSPREAEGDTQYF

d_gene: -
abundance: few
len: 14
j_gene: TRBJ2-7
v_gene: TRBV9
CDR3nt: TGTGCCAGCAGCGTAGATTCCGGGCCCTACGAGCAGTACTTC
CDR3aa: CASSVDSGPYEQYF

d_gene: TRBD1
abundance: many
len: 16
j_gene: TRBJ2-5
v_gene: TRBV28
CDR3nt: TGTGCCAGCAGTCCCGGGACAGGGATGAGGCAAGAGACCCAGTACTTC
CDR3aa: CASSPGTGMRQETQYF

d_gene: TRBD1
abundance: -
len: 11
j_gene: TRBJ2-7
v_gene: TRBV6-5
CDR3nt: TGTACCAGCAGGGGGCCTGCCGAGCAGTACTTC
CDR3aa: CTSRGPAEQYF

d_gene: -
abundance: -
len: 15
j_gene: TRBJ2-7
v_gene: TRBV20-1
CDR3nt: TGCAGTGCTAGAGAGGGGCTCCAACGCCACTACGAGCAGTACTTC
CDR3aa: CSAREGLQRHYEQYF

d_gene: TRBD1
abundance: few
len: 16
j_gene: TRBJ2-3
v_gene: TRBV28
CDR3nt: TGTGCCAGCCCACCCTCGGGGACAGGAAGGGAGGATACGCAGTATTTT
CDR3aa: CASPPSGTGREDTQYF

d_gene: -
abundance: many
len: 15
j_gene: TRBJ1-5
v_gene: TRBV29-1
CDR3nt: TGCAGCGTTGTTTTTTCAGGGCCTAGCAATCAGCCCCAGCATTTT
CDR3aa: CSVVFSGPSNQPQHF

d_gene: -
abundance: -
len: 17
j_gene: TRBJ1-1
v_gene: TRBV18
CDR3nt: TGTGTCAGCTCACCTTTCCCCCCTAGCGCCATGAACACTGAAGCTTTCTTT
CDR3aa: CVSSPFPPSAMNTEAFF

d_gene: TRBD1
abundance: -
len: 14
j_gene: TRBJ2-1
v_gene: TRBV29-1
CDR3nt: TGCAGCGTTGAATGCCCGGACAGGGTCAATGAGCAGTTCTTC
CDR3aa: CSVECPDRVNEQFF

d_gene: TRBD1
abundance: -
len: 14
j_gene: TRBJ2-1
v_gene: TRBV5-1
CDR3nt: TGCGCCAGCCAACGGACAGGGTCCTACAATGAGCAGTTCTTC
CDR3aa: CASQRTGSYNEQFF

d_gene: TRBD2
abundance: -
len: 14
j_gene: TRBJ2-7
v_gene: TRBV10-3
CDR3nt: TGTGCCATCAAGACTAGCGGTCTCACCTACGAGCAGTACTTC
CDR3aa: CAIKTSGLTYEQYF

d_gene: TRBD1
abundance: -
len: 13
j_gene: TRBJ2-7
v_gene: TRBV5-1
CDR3nt: TGCGCCAGCGCTGGACAGGACTCGGACGAGCAGTACTTC
CDR3aa: CASAGQDSDEQYF

d_gene: TRBD2
abundance: -
len: 15
j_gene: TRBJ2-7
v_gene: TRBV10-2
CDR3nt: TGCGCCAGCAGTGAGTCACTAGCGGGAGTTTCCGAGCAGTACTTC
CDR3aa: CASSESLAGVSEQYF

d_gene: TRBD2
abundance: few
len: 15
j_gene: TRBJ2-7
v_gene: TRBV5-5
CDR3nt: TGTGCCAGCAGCTTGAGGAGCGGGAGTCAGGTTAAGCAGTACTTC
CDR3aa: CASSLRSGSQVKQYF